Shown below are 27 T cell receptor beta chains from a single sample sequenced in a study of cytomegalovirus exposure and HLA in healthy donors. The PCR had 60 Vbeta and 13 Jbeta primers. TCRdb keeps only in-frame clones here, not all; method: immunoSEQ multiplex PCR. The sample lists approximately 140,000 clones, about 79% occurring once. Sequencing input: PBMCs. The receptors originated from a male donor in good health and CMV-seronegative.

The chain carries TRBV6-1 and TRBJ1-1, with a possible D match to TRBD1 (6 bases). Trimming stripped 0 bases from V and 2 bases from J, with 7 bases between. Germline V gene lookup returns CDR1 MNHNS and CDR2 SASEGT. The CDR3 contains 14 residues. CDR3 in DNA: TGTGCCAGCAGTGAAGCGGGACACAACACTGAAGCTTTCTTT. It codes for CASSEAGHNTEAFF.

The rearrangement uses TRBV12-5 and TRBJ2-7; D gene uncertain. The CDR3 has 13 residues. Germline CDR1 is LGHNT and CDR2 is FRNRAP. Trimming removed 5 bases at V and 0 bases at J, with 8 bases between. The CDR3 is CASGLQLSYEQYF. Here the CDR3 DNA reads TGTGCTAGTGGTCTCCAACTCTCCTACGAGCAGTACTTC.

The CDR3 DNA sequence: TGCGCCAGCAGTGACCTTAGCGGGGCGAACACCGGGGAGCTGTTTTTT. Its protein is CASSDLSGANTGELFF. The rearrangement joins TRBV10-1 to TRBJ2-2, with 8 bases that match TRBD2. CDR3 length: 16 amino acids. Losses at the gene ends were 3 bases for V and 0 bases for J; bases not matched to a gene: 3. Per germline, CDR1 WNHNN and CDR2 SYGVQD (reference sequence).

V is TRBV7-2 and J is TRBJ1-1, with D perhaps matching TRBD1 (5 bases). The CDR3 is 14 residues long. Germline CDR1 and CDR2: SGHTA and FQGNSA. Trimming removed 1 base at V and 5 bases at J, with 11 bases between. The CDR3 coding sequence is TGTGCCAGCAGCTTAGACATGGGGGGGACTGAAGCTTTCTTT. Translated: CASSLDMGGTEAFF.

The V and J genes are TRBV4-1 and TRBJ2-1; 10 nucleotides line up with TRBD1. Trimming at V came to 4 bases and at J to 7 bases, leaving 4 bases not matched to a gene. Per germline, CDR1 MGHRA and CDR2 YSYEKL. The CDR3 consists of 14 residues. CDR3 in DNA: TGCGCCAGCAGCCGGGACAGGGGAGGAAATGAGCAGTTCTTC. Amino acid sequence: CASSRDRGGNEQFF.

This chain joins TRBV9 and TRBJ2-2, with D unresolved. This CDR3 has 17 residues. Germline V gene lookup returns CDR1 SGDLS and CDR2 YYNGEE. Trimming cost V 7 bases and J 1 base, with 20 bases left between them. The CDR3 region has the DNA TGTGCCAGCGGCCCAACACATGGCCTAGGGAACACCGGGGAGCTGTTTTTT. Its translation is CASGPTHGLGNTGELFF.

Only a few counts were recorded for this clone. The J gene is TRBJ2-1, the V gene TRBV7-9, with D possibly TRBD2 on 6 matching bases. This CDR3 contains 13 residues. Per the germline V gene, CDR1 is SEHNR and CDR2 is FQNEAQ (reference sequence). V lost 3 bases and J 16 bases, leaving 19 bases between the germline ends. Here the CDR3 reads CASSLGDGGWLFF. CDR3 DNA sequence: TGTGCCAGCAGCTTGGGGGACGGAGGGTGGCTTTTCTTC.

This sequence joins TRBV7-9 and TRBJ2-1, with TRBD1 matching 8 bases. The CDR3 spans 15 residues. V lost 2 bases, J lost 7 bases, and 7 bases stayed unmatched. CDR1 and CDR2 (germline): SEHNR, FQNEAQ (reference sequence). The CDR3 is CASSLTQGVRNEQFF. The CDR3 DNA follows: TGTGCCAGCAGCTTAACACAGGGGGTCAGGAATGAGCAGTTCTTC.

This sequence joins TRBV5-1 and TRBJ1-1; no clear D gene. This CDR3 is 12 amino acids long. Trimming shortened V by 5 bases and J by 3 bases, and 8 bases separated the two germline ends. Germline V lookup: CDR1 SGHRS, CDR2 YFSETQ. The CDR3 DNA reads as TGCGCCAGCAGTCGTCGGGACACTGAAGCTTTCTTT. The encoded protein is CASSRRDTEAFF.

The table lists this clone with a few counts. The chain joins TRBV27 to TRBJ1-5, with D perhaps TRBD1 (5 bases). CDR1 and CDR2 from the germline V gene are MNHEY and SMNVEV (reference sequence). The CDR3 consists of 12 residues. The V gene lost 4 bases and the J gene lost 7 bases, with 8 bases spanning the gap. In DNA, the CDR3 is TGTGCCAGCAGTTCGACAGTCCAGCCCCAGCATTTT. Translating it yields CASSSTVQPQHF.

For the CDR3, the DNA is TGCGCCAGCAGTGAGTCCCGACACGGGAGCTCCTACAATGAGCAGTTCTTC. Protein: CASSESRHGSSYNEQFF. This chain uses TRBV10-1 with TRBJ2-1, with D perhaps TRBD2 (6 bases). From germline, CDR1 is WNHNN and CDR2 SYGVQD (reference sequence). Trimming took off 0 bases at V and 0 bases at J, with 12 bases between the two ends. The CDR3 length is 17 residues.

The V gene is TRBV25-1, the J gene TRBJ1-1; no clear D. This CDR3 has 13 residues. Germline V gives CDR1 MGHDK, CDR2 SYGVNS. The ends were cut back, 5 bases at V and 10 bases at J, with 17 bases in the middle. CDR3 in DNA: TGTGCCAGCAGTCCTTTTGGAGGTTTTACAGCTTTCTTT. This sequence encodes CASSPFGGFTAFF.

The CDR3 region has the DNA TGTGCCAGCAGCGCTACAGGGGGAACTAATGAAAAACTGTTTTTT. Protein sequence: CASSATGGTNEKLFF. V is TRBV9 and J is TRBJ1-4; 8 nucleotides agree with TRBD1. CDR3 length equals 15 residues. Per germline, CDR1 SGDLS and CDR2 YYNGEE. Trimming cost V 3 bases and J 1 base; bases outside gene matches: 2.

The rearrangement joins TRBV5-4 to TRBJ1-4; D is unclear. The CDR3 has 13 residues. The V and J ends lost 0 bases and 8 bases respectively, with 8 bases between them. CDR1 SGHNT and CDR2 YYREEE come from the germline V gene (reference sequence). The CDR3 loop reads CASSLGSKEKLFF. The CDR3 bases are TGTGCCAGCAGCTTGGGCAGTAAAGAAAAACTGTTTTTT. Looking up the rest from reference TRBV5-4 and TRBJ1-4 gives the full variable domain: ETGVTQSPTHLIKTRGQQVTLRCSSQSGHNTVSWYQQALGQGPQFIFQYYREEENGRGNFPPRFSGLQFPNYSSELNVNALELDDSALYLCASSLGSKEKLFFGSGTQLSVL.

J is TRBJ2-5 and V is TRBV19; 9 bases map to TRBD1. Trimming removed 5 bases from V and 5 bases from J; junction bases left unmatched: 9. Germline lookup yields CDR1 LNHDA and CDR2 SQIVND (reference sequence). This CDR3 has 15 residues. The CDR3 is CASSFLGQGQETQYF. CDR3 sequence (DNA): TGTGCCAGTAGTTTTTTGGGACAGGGCCAGGAGACCCAGTACTTC.

The chain recombines TRBV19 with TRBJ2-7, with 8 bases that match TRBD2. This CDR3 is 14 amino acids long. From germline, CDR1 is LNHDA and CDR2 SQIVND (reference sequence). V lost 6 bases, J lost 1 base, and 5 bases stayed unmatched. The CDR3 sequence: CASSLTSASYEQYF. CDR3 bases: TGTGCCAGTAGCCTGACTAGCGCGTCCTACGAGCAGTACTTC.

As for this clone: Within the sample, other DNA sequences also encode this same CDR3. This sequence joins TRBV5-6 and TRBJ1-2; maybe TRBD1 (5 bases). The length of the CDR3 is 14 residues. Germline loops: CDR1 SGHDT, CDR2 YYEEEE. V was pared by 4 bases and J by 6 bases, with 16 bases between. The CDR3 sequence: CASSPKAGSHGYTF. The CDR3 DNA sequence: TGTGCCAGCAGCCCAAAGGCAGGGTCGCATGGCTACACCTTC.

This clone was recorded only once. The chain has TRBV29-1 and TRBJ1-1; perhaps TRBD1 as D (6 bases). This CDR3 comprises 12 residues. V lost 3 bases and J 6 bases, leaving 11 bases between the germline ends. Per the germline V gene, CDR1 is SQVTM and CDR2 is ANQGSEA. CDR3 loop: CSVDRGRAEAFF. Here the CDR3 DNA reads TGCAGCGTTGACAGGGGAAGAGCTGAAGCTTTCTTT.

This chain uses TRBV10-2 with TRBJ2-7, with 15 bases fitting TRBD2. With 2 bases clipped from V and 4 bases from J, the junction kept 0 bases outside the gene matches. This CDR3 region has 15 residues. In germline, CDR1 is WSHSY, CDR2 SAAADI. CDR3: CASSEGLAGGYEQYF. DNA of the CDR3: TGCGCCAGCAGTGAGGGACTAGCGGGAGGGTACGAGCAGTACTTC.

CDR3: CASSGGQGSYEQYF. The CDR3 DNA is TGTGCCAGTAGTGGAGGACAGGGCTCCTACGAGCAGTACTTC. V gene TRBV19 combines with J gene TRBJ2-7, with TRBD1 matching 8 bases. After removal of 5 bases from V and 0 bases from J, the junction contained 3 bases not matched to a gene. Germline V gives CDR1 LNHDA, CDR2 SQIVND (reference sequence). The CDR3 loop spans 14 amino acids.

There are a few counts of this clone. The chain links TRBV6-5 to TRBJ2-5, with D hard to call. V was trimmed by 0 bases and J by 5 bases, leaving 16 bases between them. Germline lookup yields CDR1 MNHEY and CDR2 SVGAGI. There are 16 residues in the CDR3. The CDR3 spells CASSYSRKNPQETQYF. The DNA of the CDR3 is TGTGCCAGCAGTTACTCCCGAAAAAACCCCCAGGAGACCCAGTACTTC.

J is TRBJ2-5 and V is TRBV29-1; tentatively, D is TRBD2 (5 bases). The closer fit of TRBJ2-7 to the DNA end suggests the J call may be wrong. The CDR3 contains 14 residues. The V gene's germline CDR1 is SQVTM and CDR2 ANQGSEA. The CDR3 region is CSATLGLRTYEQYF. The CDR3 nucleotides read TGCAGCGCTACTCTGGGCCTTAGGACTTACGAGCAGTACTTC.

The chain combines TRBV6-5 with TRBJ2-3; 8 bases are shared with TRBD2. V lost 7 bases and J lost 6; bases outside the gene matches: 9. Germline CDR1 and CDR2: MNHEY and SVGAGI. The CDR3 is 14 residues long. The CDR3 here is CASMSGTRWDTQYF. The CDR3 region has the DNA TGTGCCAGCATGTCCGGGACTAGGTGGGATACGCAGTATTTT.

This chain links TRBV29-1 with TRBJ1-1; perhaps TRBD1 as D (5 bases). V shed 3 bases and J shed 3 bases, with 8 bases lying between them. Germline assignment: CDR1 SQVTM and CDR2 ANQGSEA. This CDR3 contains 12 residues. As DNA, the CDR3 is TGCAGCGTTGATGGGGGGGACACTGAAGCTTTCTTT. Its translation is CSVDGGDTEAFF.

The chain combines TRBV11-2 with TRBJ2-7; D is ambiguous. Germline V gene data show CDR1 as SGHAT and CDR2 as FQNNGV. Trimming pared 0 bases from V and 3 bases from J, leaving 9 bases between. The CDR3 is 14 amino acids. This CDR3 reads CASSLDPGRYEQYF. The DNA for the CDR3 is TGTGCCAGCAGCTTAGACCCGGGTCGCTACGAGCAGTACTTC. Filled out from reference TRBV11-2 and TRBJ2-7, the complete variable domain reads EAGVAQSPRYKIIEKRQSVAFWCNPISGHATLYWYQQILGQGPKLLIQFQNNGVVDDSQLPKDRFSAERLKGVDSTLKIQPAKLEDSAVYLCASSLDPGRYEQYFGPGTRLTVT.

The chain combines TRBV28 with TRBJ2-7; TRBD2 agrees at 14 bases. The CDR3 has 16 amino acids. With 4 bases clipped from V and 3 bases from J, the junction kept 5 bases outside the gene matches. The V gene's germline CDR1 is MDHEN and CDR2 SYDVKM. The CDR3 DNA sequence: TGTGCCAGCAGTTCGGGACTAGCGGGAGAAGGCTACGAGCAGTACTTC. Protein sequence: CASSSGLAGEGYEQYF.

V is TRBV11-2 and J is TRBJ2-3; 7 bases fit TRBD2. The CDR3 runs to 17 residues. J was trimmed by 2 bases and V by 5 bases; bases with no gene match: 13. Germline lookup yields CDR1 SGHAT and CDR2 FQNNGV. The CDR3 loop reads CASSRREGTKFTDTQYF. Written as DNA, the CDR3 is TGTGCCAGCAGCAGGAGGGAGGGAACTAAATTCACAGATACGCAGTATTTT.